Listed below are T cell receptor beta chains from one sample, sequenced in a study of cytomegalovirus exposure and HLA in healthy donors. TCRdb keeps only in-frame clones here, not all; method: immunoSEQ multiplex PCR. Among some 160,000 clones listed, 82% were seen once. The sequenced sample consisted of PBMCs. The receptor source for this set is a male donor in good health and CMV-seronegative. The CDR3 runs from the conserved cysteine through the conserved F or W. The order of the fields is J gene, clone size, V gene, D gene, CDR3 protein, CDR3 DNA. A D gene is named only where the DNA matches it firmly. Only part of the rows carry a size: once, few, many, or a class if the clone is expanded.

J: TRBJ1-5; size: NA; V: TRBV28; D: NA; CDR3: CASSPTRQFEHF; DNA: TGTGCCAGCAGTCCAACTCGACAGTTTGAACATTTT
J: TRBJ2-2; size: NA; V: TRBV14; D: TRBD1; CDR3: CASSPWTGENTGELFF; DNA: TGTGCCAGCAGCCCCTGGACAGGGGAAAACACCGGGGAGCTGTTTTTT
J: TRBJ2-7; size: NA; V: TRBV11-2; D: TRBD2; CDR3: CASSHTSRGEEYF; DNA: TGTGCCAGCAGCCATACTTCACGGGGGGAGGAGTACTTC
J: TRBJ2-7; size: once; V: TRBV5-4; D: TRBD2; CDR3: CASSLGLTSGGRYEQYF; DNA: TGTGCCAGCAGCTTGGGTCTTACTAGCGGGGGGAGGTACGAGCAGTACTTC
J: TRBJ2-2; size: NA; V: TRBV4-1; D: NA; CDR3: CASSLTKEELFF; DNA: TGCGCCAGCAGCCTAACTAAGGAGGAGCTGTTTTTT
J: TRBJ2-5; size: NA; V: TRBV27; D: NA; CDR3: CASRPIAGRKQETQYF; DNA: TGTGCCAGCAGACCCATCGCGGGGCGGAAGCAAGAGACCCAGTACTTC
J: TRBJ2-1; size: NA; V: TRBV7-2; D: TRBD2; CDR3: CASSTRLAVLAENEQFF; DNA: TGTGCCAGCAGCACGAGACTAGCAGTCCTGGCCGAGAATGAGCAGTTCTTC
J: TRBJ1-2; size: NA; V: TRBV28; D: TRBD1; CDR3: CASSPLGQGAGGYTF; DNA: TGTGCCAGCAGTCCCCTAGGGCAGGGGGCTGGTGGCTACACCTTC
J: TRBJ2-1; size: NA; V: TRBV18; D: NA; CDR3: CASSPVNYNEQFF; DNA: TGTGCCAGCTCACCAGTTAACTACAATGAGCAGTTCTTC
J: TRBJ2-4; size: NA; V: TRBV30; D: TRBD2; CDR3: CAWTSGRAVSGNIQYF; DNA: TGTGCCTGGACTAGCGGGAGGGCCGTGTCGGGGAACATTCAGTACTTC